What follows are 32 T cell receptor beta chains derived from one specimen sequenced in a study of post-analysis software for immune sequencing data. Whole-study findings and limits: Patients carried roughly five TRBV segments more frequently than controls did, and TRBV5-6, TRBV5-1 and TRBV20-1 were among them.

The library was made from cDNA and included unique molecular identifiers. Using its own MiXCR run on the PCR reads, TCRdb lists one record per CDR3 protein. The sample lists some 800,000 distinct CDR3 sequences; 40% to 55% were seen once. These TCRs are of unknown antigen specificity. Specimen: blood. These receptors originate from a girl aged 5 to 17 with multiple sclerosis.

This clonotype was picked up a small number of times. CDR3 nucleotide sequence: TGTGCCAGCAGTCTAGGGACTAGCGGGCTCAATGAGCAGTTCTTC. Translation gives CASSLGTSGLNEQFF. The rearrangement joins TRBV6-1 to TRBJ2-1; 12 nucleotides agree with TRBD2. The CDR3 consists of 15 residues. Trimming took 5 bases from V and 6 from J; bases not matched to a gene: 5. Germline loops: CDR1 MNHNS, CDR2 SASEGT.

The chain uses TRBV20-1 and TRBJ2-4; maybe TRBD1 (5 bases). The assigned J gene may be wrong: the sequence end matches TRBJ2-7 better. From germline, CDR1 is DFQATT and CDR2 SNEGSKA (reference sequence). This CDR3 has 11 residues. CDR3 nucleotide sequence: TGCAGTGCCGAAGGGGACTACGAGCAGTACTTC. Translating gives CSAEGDYEQYF.

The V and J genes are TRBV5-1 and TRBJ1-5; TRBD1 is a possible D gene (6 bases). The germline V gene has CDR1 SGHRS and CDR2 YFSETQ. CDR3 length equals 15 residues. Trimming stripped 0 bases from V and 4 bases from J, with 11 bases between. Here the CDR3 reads CASSLEGGFNQPQHF. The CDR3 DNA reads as TGCGCCAGCAGCTTGGAAGGGGGGTTTAATCAGCCCCAGCATTTT.

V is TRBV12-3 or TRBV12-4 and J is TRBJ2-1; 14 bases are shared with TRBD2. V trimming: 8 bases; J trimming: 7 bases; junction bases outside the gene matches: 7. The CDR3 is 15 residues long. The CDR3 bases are TGTGCCAGCGGGGGGACTAGCGGGAGTAGGAATGAGCAGTTCTTC. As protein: CASGGTSGSRNEQFF.

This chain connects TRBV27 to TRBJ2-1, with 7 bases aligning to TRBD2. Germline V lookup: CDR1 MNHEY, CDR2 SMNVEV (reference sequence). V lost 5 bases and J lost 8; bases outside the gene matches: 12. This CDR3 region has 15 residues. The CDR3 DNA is TGTGCCAGCAGTACGTCACGGGGAGGGATGGATGAGCAGTTCTTC. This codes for CASSTSRGGMDEQFF.

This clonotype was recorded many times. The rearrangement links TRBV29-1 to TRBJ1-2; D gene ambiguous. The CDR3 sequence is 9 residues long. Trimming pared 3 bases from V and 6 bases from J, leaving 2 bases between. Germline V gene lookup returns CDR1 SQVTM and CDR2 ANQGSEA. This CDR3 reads CSVEDGYTF. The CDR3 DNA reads TGCAGCGTTGAGGATGGCTACACCTTC.

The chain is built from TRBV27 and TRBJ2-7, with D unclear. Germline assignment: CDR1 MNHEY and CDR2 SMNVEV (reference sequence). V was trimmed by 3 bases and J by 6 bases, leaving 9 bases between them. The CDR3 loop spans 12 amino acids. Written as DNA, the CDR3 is TGTGCCAGCAGTTTTTCTGGTAGCGAGCAGTACTTC. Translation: CASSFSGSEQYF.

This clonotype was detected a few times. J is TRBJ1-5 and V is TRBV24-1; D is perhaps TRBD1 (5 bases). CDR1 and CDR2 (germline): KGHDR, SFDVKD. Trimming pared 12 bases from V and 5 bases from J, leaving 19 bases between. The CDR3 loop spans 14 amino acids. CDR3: CASNRPQGDQPQHF. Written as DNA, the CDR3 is TGTGCCTCCAACAGACCGCAAGGGGATCAGCCCCAGCATTTT.

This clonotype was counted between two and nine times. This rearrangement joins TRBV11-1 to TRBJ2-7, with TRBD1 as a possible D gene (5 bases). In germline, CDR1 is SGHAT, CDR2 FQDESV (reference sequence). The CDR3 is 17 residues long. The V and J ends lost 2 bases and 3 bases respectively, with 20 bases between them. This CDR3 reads CASSLIAGKYGLYEQYF. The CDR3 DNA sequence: TGTGCCAGCAGCTTAATCGCAGGGAAATACGGGCTCTACGAGCAGTACTTC. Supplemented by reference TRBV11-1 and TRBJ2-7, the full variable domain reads EAEVAQSPRYKITEKSQAVAFWCDPISGHATLYWYRQILGQGPELLVQFQDESVVDDSQLPKDRFSAERLKGVDSTLKIQPAELGDSAMYLCASSLIAGKYGLYEQYFGPGTRLTVT.

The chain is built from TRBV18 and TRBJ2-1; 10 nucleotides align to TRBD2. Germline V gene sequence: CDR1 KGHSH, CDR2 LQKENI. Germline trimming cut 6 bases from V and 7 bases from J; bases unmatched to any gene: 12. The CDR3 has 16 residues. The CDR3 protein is CASSRGPSGSWNEQFF. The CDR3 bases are TGTGCCAGCTCCCGAGGGCCTAGCGGGAGTTGGAATGAGCAGTTCTTC.

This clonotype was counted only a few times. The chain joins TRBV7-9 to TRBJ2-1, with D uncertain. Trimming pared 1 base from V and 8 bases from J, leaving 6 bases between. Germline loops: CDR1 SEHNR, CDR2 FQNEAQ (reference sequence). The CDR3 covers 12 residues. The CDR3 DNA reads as TGTGCCAGCAGCTTAGGGGCGGATGAGCAGTTCTTC. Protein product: CASSLGADEQFF. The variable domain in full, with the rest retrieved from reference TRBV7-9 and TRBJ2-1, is DTGVSQNPRHKITKRGQNVTFRCDPISEHNRLYWYRQTLGQGPEFLTYFQNEAQLEKSRLLSDRFSAERPKGSFSTLEIQRTEQGDSAMYLCASSLGADEQFFGPGTRLTVL.

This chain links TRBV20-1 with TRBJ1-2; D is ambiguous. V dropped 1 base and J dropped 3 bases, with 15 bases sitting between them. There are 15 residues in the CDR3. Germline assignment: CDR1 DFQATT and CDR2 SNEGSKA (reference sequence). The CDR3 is CSARGPGLVDYGYTF. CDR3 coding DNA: TGCAGTGCTAGAGGGCCCGGGCTGGTGGACTATGGCTACACCTTC.

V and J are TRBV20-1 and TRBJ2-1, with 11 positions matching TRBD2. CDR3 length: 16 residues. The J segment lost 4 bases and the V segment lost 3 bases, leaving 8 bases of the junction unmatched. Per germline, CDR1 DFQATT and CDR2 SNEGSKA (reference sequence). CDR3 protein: CSASGLAGGHYNEQFF. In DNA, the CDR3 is TGCAGTGCTAGCGGTCTAGCGGGAGGCCATTACAATGAGCAGTTCTTC.

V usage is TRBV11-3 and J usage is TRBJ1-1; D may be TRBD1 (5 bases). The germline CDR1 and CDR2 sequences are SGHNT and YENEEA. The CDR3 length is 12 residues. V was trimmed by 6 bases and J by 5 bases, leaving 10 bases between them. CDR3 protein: CASRGEGTEAFF. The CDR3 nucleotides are TGTGCCAGCAGAGGGGAGGGGACTGAAGCTTTCTTT.

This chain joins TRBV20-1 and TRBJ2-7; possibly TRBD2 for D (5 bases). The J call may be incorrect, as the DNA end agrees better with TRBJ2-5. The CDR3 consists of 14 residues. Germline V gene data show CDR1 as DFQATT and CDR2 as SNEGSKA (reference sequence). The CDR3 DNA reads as TGCAGTGCTAGAGCTCGGGGAGAGACGGAGACCCAGTACTTC. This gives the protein CSARARGETETQYF.

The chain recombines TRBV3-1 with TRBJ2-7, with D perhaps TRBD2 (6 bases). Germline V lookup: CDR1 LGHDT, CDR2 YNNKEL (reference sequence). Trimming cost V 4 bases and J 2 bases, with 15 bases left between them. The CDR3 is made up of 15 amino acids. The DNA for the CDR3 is TGTGCCAGCAGCCGGGGACTTCTGGCCCCCTACGAGCAGTACTTC. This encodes CASSRGLLAPYEQYF.

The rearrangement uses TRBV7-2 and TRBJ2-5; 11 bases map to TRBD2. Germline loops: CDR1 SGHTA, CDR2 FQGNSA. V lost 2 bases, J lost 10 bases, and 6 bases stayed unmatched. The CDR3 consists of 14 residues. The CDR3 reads CASSLSPSGRIQYF. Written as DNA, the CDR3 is TGTGCCAGCAGCTTATCGCCTAGCGGGAGGATCCAGTACTTC.

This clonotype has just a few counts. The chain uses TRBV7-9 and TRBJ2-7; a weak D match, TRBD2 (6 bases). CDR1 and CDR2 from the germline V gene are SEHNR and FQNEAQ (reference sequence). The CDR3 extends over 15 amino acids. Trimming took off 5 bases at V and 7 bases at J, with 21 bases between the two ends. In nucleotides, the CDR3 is TGTGCCAGCAGCGGATACCGGGACGGCCGGGAGGAGCAGTACTTC. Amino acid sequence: CASSGYRDGREEQYF.

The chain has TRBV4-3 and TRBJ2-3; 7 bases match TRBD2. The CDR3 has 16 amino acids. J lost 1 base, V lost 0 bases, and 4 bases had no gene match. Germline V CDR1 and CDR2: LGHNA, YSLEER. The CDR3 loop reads CASSQDRSGGTDTQYF. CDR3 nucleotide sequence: TGCGCCAGCAGCCAAGATCGAAGCGGGGGCACAGATACGCAGTATTTT.

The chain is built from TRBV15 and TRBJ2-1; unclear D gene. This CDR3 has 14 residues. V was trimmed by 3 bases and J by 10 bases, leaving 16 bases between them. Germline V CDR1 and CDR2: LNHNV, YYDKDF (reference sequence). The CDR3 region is CATSRANLRAEQFF. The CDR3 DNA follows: TGTGCCACCAGCAGGGCGAATTTACGAGCGGAGCAGTTCTTC.

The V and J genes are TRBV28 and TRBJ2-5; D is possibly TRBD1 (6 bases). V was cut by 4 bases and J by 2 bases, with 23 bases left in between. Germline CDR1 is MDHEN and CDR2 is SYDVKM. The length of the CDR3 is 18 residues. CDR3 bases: TGTGCCAGCAGTTCTATGCGAGGGACATCCGAGGGGCAAGAGACCCAGTACTTC. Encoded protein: CASSSMRGTSEGQETQYF.

The DNA for the CDR3 is TGCGCCAGCAGCTTAAACACGAACACTGAAGCTTTCTTT. It codes for CASSLNTNTEAFF. V is TRBV5-1 and J is TRBJ1-1; D remains unclear. The CDR3 contains 13 residues. CDR1 and CDR2 (germline): SGHRS, YFSETQ. V dropped 2 bases and J dropped 1 base, with 6 bases sitting between them. Drawing the rest from reference TRBV5-1 and TRBJ1-1, the complete variable domain is KAGVTQTPRYLIKTRGQQVTLSCSPISGHRSVSWYQQTPGQGLQFLFEYFSETQRNKGNFPGRFSGRQFSNSRSEMNVSTLELGDSALYLCASSLNTNTEAFFGQGTRLTVV.

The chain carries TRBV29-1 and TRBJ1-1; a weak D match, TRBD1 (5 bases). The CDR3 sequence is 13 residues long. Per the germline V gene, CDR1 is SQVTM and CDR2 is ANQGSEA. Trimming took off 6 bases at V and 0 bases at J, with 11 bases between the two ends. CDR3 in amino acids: CSVAQVLNTEAFF. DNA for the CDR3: TGCAGCGTAGCACAGGTGTTGAACACTGAAGCTTTCTTT. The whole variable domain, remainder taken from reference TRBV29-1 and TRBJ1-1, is SAVISQKPSRDICQRGTSLTIQCQVDSQVTMMFWYRQQPGQSLTLIATANQGSEATYESGFVIDKFPISRPNLTFSTLTVSNMSPEDSSIYLCSVAQVLNTEAFFGQGTRLTVV.

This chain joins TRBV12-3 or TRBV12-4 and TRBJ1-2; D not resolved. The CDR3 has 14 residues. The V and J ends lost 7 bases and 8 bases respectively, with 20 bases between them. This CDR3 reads CASTLDSPTVGYTF. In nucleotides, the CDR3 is TGTGCCAGCACCCTGGACTCCCCCACTGTGGGCTACACCTTC.

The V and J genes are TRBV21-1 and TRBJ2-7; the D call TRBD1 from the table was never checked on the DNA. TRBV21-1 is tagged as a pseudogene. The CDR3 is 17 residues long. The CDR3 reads CASSKRVGGARSYEQYF. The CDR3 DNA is TGTGCCAGCAGCAAAAGGGTTGGGGGGGCGCGGTCCTACGAGCAGTACTTC.

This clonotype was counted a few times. This CDR3 reads CASNLQGASEQYF. As DNA, the CDR3 is TGTGCCAGCAACTTACAGGGGGCTAGCGAGCAGTACTTC. The chain couples TRBV12-3 or TRBV12-4 to TRBJ2-7; 9 nucleotides match TRBD1. V shed 7 bases and J 6 bases; nucleotides not matched to a gene: 7. The CDR3 covers 13 residues.

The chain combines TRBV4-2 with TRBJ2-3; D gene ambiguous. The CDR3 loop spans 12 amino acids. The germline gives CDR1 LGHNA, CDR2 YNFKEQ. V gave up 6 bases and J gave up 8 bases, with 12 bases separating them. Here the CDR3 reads CASRGKKATQYF. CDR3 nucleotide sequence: TGTGCCAGCAGGGGCAAAAAGGCTACGCAGTATTTT.

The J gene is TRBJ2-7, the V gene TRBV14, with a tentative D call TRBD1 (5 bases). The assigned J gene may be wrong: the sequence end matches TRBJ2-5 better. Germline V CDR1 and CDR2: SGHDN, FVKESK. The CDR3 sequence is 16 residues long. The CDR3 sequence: CASSQDWTPHGETQYF. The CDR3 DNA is TGTGCCAGCAGCCAAGACTGGACACCCCACGGAGAGACCCAGTACTTC.

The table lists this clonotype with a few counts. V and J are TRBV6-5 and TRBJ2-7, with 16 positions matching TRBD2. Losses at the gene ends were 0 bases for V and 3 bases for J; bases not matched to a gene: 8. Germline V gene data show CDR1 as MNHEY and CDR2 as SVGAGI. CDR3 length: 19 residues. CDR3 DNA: TGTGCCAGCAGTTACTCGAAGGGACTAGCGGGAGGGCCAAACTACGAGCAGTACTTC. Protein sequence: CASSYSKGLAGGPNYEQYF.

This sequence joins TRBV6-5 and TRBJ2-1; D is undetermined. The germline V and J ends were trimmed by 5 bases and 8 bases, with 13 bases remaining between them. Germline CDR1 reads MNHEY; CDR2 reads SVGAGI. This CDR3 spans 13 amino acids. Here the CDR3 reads CASSRFQTDEQFF. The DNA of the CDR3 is TGTGCCAGCAGTCGGTTTCAAACGGATGAGCAGTTCTTC.

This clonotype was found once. CDR3 sequence reads: CASTMSPTGQLYGYTF. The CDR3 nucleotides are TGTGCCAGCACTATGTCACCGACAGGCCAACTCTATGGCTACACCTTC. V usage is TRBV28 and J usage is TRBJ1-2, with a possible D match to TRBD1 (6 bases). The CDR3 has 16 amino acids. Looked up from germline, CDR1 is MDHEN and CDR2 is SYDVKM. The V end was cut by 7 bases, the J end by 4 bases, with 22 bases between.

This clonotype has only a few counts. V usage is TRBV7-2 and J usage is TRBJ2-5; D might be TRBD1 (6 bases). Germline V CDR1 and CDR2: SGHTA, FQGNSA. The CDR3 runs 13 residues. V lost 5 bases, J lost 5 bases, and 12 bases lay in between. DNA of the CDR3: TGTGCCAGCAGCCCCCCCCAGGGGGAGACCCAGTACTTC. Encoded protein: CASSPPQGETQYF.